One sample yielded the 31 T cell receptor beta chains listed below, sequenced in a study of CD8 T cells in ankylosing spondylitis. MiXCR, run by TCRdb on the 5' RACE reads, gives a single entry per CDR3 protein. This table holds approximately 200,000 distinct CDR3 sequences, about 13% found once. The sequenced material came from blood, either unsorted or a sorted T cell fraction (not recorded which). The receptors originated from a male donor with ankylosing spondylitis or in good health (not recorded which).

About this clonotype: A junction boundary mismatches the germline segment, possibly from a read error. The chain joins TRBV30 to TRBJ2-1; 7 bases match TRBD1. CDR3 size: 14 residues. Looked up from germline, CDR1 is GTSNPN and CDR2 is SVGIG (reference sequence). The CDR3 region is CAWDRGTVYNEEFF. The DNA of the CDR3 is TGTGCCTGGGACCGTGGGACAGTTTACAATGAGGAGTTCTTC.

Ten or more counts support this clonotype. This chain connects TRBV11-2 to TRBJ1-1; D gene ambiguous. V dropped 0 bases and J dropped 1 base, with 3 bases sitting between them. This CDR3 contains 13 residues. The V gene's germline CDR1 is SGHAT and CDR2 FQNNGV. Here the CDR3 reads CASSLETNTEAFF. CDR3 sequence (DNA): TGTGCCAGCAGCTTAGAAACGAACACTGAAGCTTTCTTT.

This clonotype occurred a few times. The chain joins TRBV27 to TRBJ1-1; D ambiguous. The CDR3 extends over 12 amino acids. With 5 bases removed from V and 6 bases from J, the gap between germline ends came to 10 bases. CDR1 and CDR2 (germline): MNHEY, SMNVEV (reference sequence). As DNA, the CDR3 is TGTGCCAGCAGTGGAGGGCTCTCTGAAGCTTTCTTT. Amino acids: CASSGGLSEAFF.

This clonotype was detected ten times or more. DNA for the CDR3: TGTGCCAGCAGCTTAACCCGGGACTCATACACAGATACGCAGTATTTT. Protein product: CASSLTRDSYTDTQYF. J is TRBJ2-3 and V is TRBV11-2, with D perhaps matching TRBD2 (6 bases). Trimming cost V 2 bases and J 2 bases, with 14 bases left between them. The CDR3 has 16 amino acids. Per germline, CDR1 SGHAT and CDR2 FQNNGV.

J is TRBJ1-2 and V is TRBV10-3; D ambiguous. In germline, CDR1 is ENHRY, CDR2 SYGVKD. Trimming stripped 10 bases from V and 4 bases from J, with 10 bases between. This CDR3 has 11 amino acids. CDR3 sequence reads: CASSGIYGYTF. In nucleotides, the CDR3 is TGTGCCAGCTCCGGGATCTATGGCTACACCTTC.

This clonotype was found a few times. This rearrangement joins TRBV12-3 or TRBV12-4 to TRBJ2-3; D uncertain. CDR3 size: 14 residues. With 5 bases removed from V and 4 bases from J, the gap between germline ends came to 13 bases. CDR3 DNA sequence: TGTGCCAGCAGTAGGGCCCCCGAGGCAGATACGCAGTATTTT. It encodes CASSRAPEADTQYF.

A few counts support this clonotype. The rearrangement links TRBV4-1 to TRBJ2-1, with D perhaps matching TRBD2 (5 bases). Deletions cut 4 bases from V and 7 bases from J, with 14 bases between. The CDR3 extends over 14 amino acids. Germline V gives CDR1 MGHRA, CDR2 YSYEKL. The CDR3 is CASSRGSGMNEQFF. The CDR3 bases are TGCGCCAGCAGCCGGGGATCCGGGATGAATGAGCAGTTCTTC.

This clonotype was observed a few times. The rearrangement joins TRBV18 to TRBJ2-5; 8 bases match TRBD1. Trimming removed 3 bases from V and 3 bases from J; junction bases left unmatched: 3. Germline CDR1 KGHSH, CDR2 LQKENI. The CDR3 covers 14 residues. The CDR3 spells CASSPDREEETQYF. The CDR3 bases are TGTGCCAGCTCACCGGACAGGGAGGAAGAGACCCAGTACTTC.

The chain uses TRBV6-1 and TRBJ2-7; 7 positions agree with TRBD2. Germline trimming cut 4 bases from V and 0 bases from J; bases unmatched to any gene: 3. This CDR3 has 14 amino acids. The germline V gene encodes CDR1 MNHNS and CDR2 SASEGT. CDR3 loop: CASSGEGNSYEQYF. The CDR3 region has the DNA TGTGCCAGCAGTGGGGAGGGGAACTCCTACGAGCAGTACTTC.

There are a few counts of this clonotype. The chain is built from TRBV3-1 and TRBJ2-7; tentative D call: TRBD2 (6 bases). The CDR3 totals 14 residues. V lost 0 bases to trimming and J lost 7 bases, with 13 bases between them. CDR1 is LGHDT, CDR2 YNNKEL, per germline (reference sequence). The CDR3 here is CASSQDSGTWEQYF. In nucleotides, the CDR3 is TGTGCCAGCAGCCAAGATAGCGGCACTTGGGAGCAGTACTTC.

J is TRBJ2-1 and V is TRBV12-5; no reliable D call. Germline CDR1 is LGHNT and CDR2 is FRNRAP. CDR3 length: 15 amino acids. The V and J ends lost 0 bases and 2 bases respectively, with 8 bases between them. CDR3 loop: CASGLVGSPYNEQFF. The DNA for the CDR3 is TGTGCTAGTGGTTTGGTGGGGTCCCCCTACAATGAGCAGTTCTTC.

This rearrangement joins TRBV19 to TRBJ1-1; possible D gene TRBD1, 5 bases. The CDR3 is 13 residues long. The germline V and J ends were trimmed by 10 bases and 1 base, with 13 bases remaining between them. The germline CDR1 and CDR2 sequences are LNHDA and SQIVND (reference sequence). The CDR3, as DNA: TGTGCCACTACTCTCAGGGAGAACACTGAAGCTTTCTTT. It is translated as CATTLRENTEAFF. The full variable domain, completed using reference TRBV19 and TRBJ1-1, is DGGITQSPKYLFRKEGQNVTLSCEQNLNHDAMYWYRQDPGQGLRLIYYSQIVNDFQKGDIAEGYSVSREKKESFPLTVTSAQKNPTAFYLCATTLRENTEAFFGQGTRLTVV.

This rearrangement joins TRBV5-6 to TRBJ2-7; possibly TRBD2 for D (7 bases). Germline assignment: CDR1 SGHDT and CDR2 YYEEEE. This CDR3 region has 14 residues. V gave up 0 bases and J gave up 5 bases, with 12 bases separating them. CDR3: CASSLGGGADEQYF. The CDR3 DNA is TGTGCCAGCAGCTTGGGAGGGGGGGCGGACGAGCAGTACTTC.

In DNA, the CDR3 is TGTGCCACCGCATGGAGCGAGATGTCTGGCTACACCTTC. Protein: CATAWSEMSGYTF. This chain links TRBV12-3 or TRBV12-4 with TRBJ1-2; D ambiguous. The CDR3 totals 13 residues. The germline V and J ends were trimmed by 10 bases and 7 bases, with 19 bases remaining between them.

This clonotype was seen more than once but under ten times. The chain employs TRBV6-1 and TRBJ2-7, with D tentatively TRBD1 (6 bases). Trimming left V 6 bases short and J 0 bases short, with 15 bases between. The CDR3 is 15 residues long. Germline V gene sequence: CDR1 MNHNS, CDR2 SASEGT. CDR3 sequence (DNA): TGTGCCAGCAGACCGGACAGCCTCAGCTCCTACGAGCAGTACTTC. Translation gives CASRPDSLSSYEQYF.

V and J are TRBV14 and TRBJ2-1; TRBD2 matches 10 bases. The CDR3 length is 15 residues. Germline V CDR1 and CDR2: SGHDN, FVKESK. Unmatched junction bases numbered 2, after V lost 4 bases and J lost 2 bases. CDR3 in amino acids: CASSPSGSPYNEQFF. DNA for the CDR3: TGTGCCAGCAGCCCTAGCGGGAGCCCCTACAATGAGCAGTTCTTC.

Points on this clonotype: No DNA is shown, since the ends of the CDR3 on it are uncertain; the CDR3 is the one TCRdb lists. V usage is TRBV27 and J usage is TRBJ1-1. The CDR3 is 14 amino acids in total, end residues counted. From germline, CDR1 is MNHEY and CDR2 SMNVEV (reference sequence). The CDR3 loop reads CATASGSTLEKAFF.

V gene TRBV7-2 combines with J gene TRBJ2-1; D uncertain. The CDR3 covers 16 residues. The germline V and J ends were trimmed by 2 bases and 0 bases, with 11 bases remaining between them. Germline V gene lookup returns CDR1 SGHTA and CDR2 FQGNSA. The CDR3 DNA is TGTGCCAGCAGCTTAAGTAGGCGTAGCTCCTACAATGAGCAGTTCTTC. This encodes CASSLSRRSSYNEQFF.

This clonotype turned up a few times. The chain uses TRBV4-1 and TRBJ2-2; 11 bases agree with TRBD2. V was pared by 4 bases and J by 7 bases, with 14 bases of the junction left unmatched. The CDR3 contains 18 residues. The germline CDR1 and CDR2 sequences are MGHRA and YSYEKL. The CDR3 DNA reads as TGCGCCAGCAGCCGCAGCCCCCACAGTAGCGGGGGGGGCGGGGAGCTGTTTTTT. Translation gives CASSRSPHSSGGGGELFF.

The sample holds a few counts of this clonotype. The chain recombines TRBV7-8 with TRBJ2-2; 8 bases align to TRBD1. J gave up 6 bases and V 2 bases, and 8 bases lay outside the gene matches. Germline CDR1 reads SGHVS; CDR2 reads FQNEAQ. The CDR3 extends over 16 amino acids. This chain's CDR3 is CASSLLIGQGPGELFF. CDR3 bases: TGTGCCAGCAGCTTACTGATCGGACAGGGTCCCGGGGAGCTGTTTTTT.

This clonotype was seen only a few times. The rearrangement joins TRBV3-1 to TRBJ1-4, with 7 bases lining up with TRBD1. V was clipped by 1 base and J by 7 bases; unmatched bases: 9. The germline gives CDR1 LGHDT, CDR2 YNNKEL (reference sequence). The CDR3 extends over 16 amino acids. The CDR3 sequence is CASSQAGGSHGEKLFF. In DNA, the CDR3 is TGTGCCAGCAGCCAAGCAGGGGGAAGTCATGGTGAAAAACTGTTTTTT. The full variable domain, in which reference TRBV3-1 and TRBJ1-4 provide the parts outside the CDR3, is DTAVSQTPKYLVTQMGNDKSIKCEQNLGHDTMYWYKQDSKKFLKIMFSYNNKELIINETVPNRFSPKSPDKAHLNLHINSLELGDSAVYFCASSQAGGSHGEKLFFGSGTQLSVL.

This chain connects TRBV9 to TRBJ1-1; D is ambiguous. Germline CDR1 and CDR2: SGDLS and YYNGEE. V lost 3 bases to trimming and J lost 10 bases, with 10 bases between them. The CDR3 runs 11 residues. The CDR3 loop is CASSATRGAFF. CDR3 in DNA: TGTGCCAGCAGCGCCACCCGGGGAGCTTTCTTT.

This clonotype came up a few times. The J gene is TRBJ1-1, the V gene TRBV9; 7 bases line up with TRBD1. The V and J ends lost 4 bases and 0 bases, in that order; junction bases with no gene match: 9. Germline loops: CDR1 SGDLS, CDR2 YYNGEE. The CDR3 covers 16 residues. For the CDR3, the DNA is TGTGCCAGCAGCCCAGCCCCGACAGGGATGAACACTGAAGCTTTCTTT. This translates into CASSPAPTGMNTEAFF.

The V call is TRBV18, the J call TRBJ2-5, with a weak D call TRBD2 (5 bases). Germline V gene data show CDR1 as KGHSH and CDR2 as LQKENI. Trimming took 1 base from V and 2 from J, leaving 11 bases between them. There are 15 residues in the CDR3. CDR3 nucleotide sequence: TGTGCCAGCTCACCACGGGCCCCGGGGCAAGAGACCCAGTACTTC. Protein product: CASSPRAPGQETQYF.

This clonotype was counted at least ten times. The CDR3: CASSPSGGTYNEQFF. DNA for the CDR3: TGTGCCAGCTCACCTAGCGGGGGGACCTACAATGAGCAGTTCTTC. The V gene is TRBV9, the J gene TRBJ2-1; the match to TRBD2 covers 11 bases. The CDR3 has 15 amino acids. Germline loops: CDR1 SGDLS, CDR2 YYNGEE. V was pared by 7 bases and J by 2 bases, with 5 bases of the junction left unmatched. The variable domain in full, completed from reference TRBV9 and TRBJ2-1, reads DSGVTQTPKHLITATGQRVTLRCSPRSGDLSVYWYQQSLDQGLQFLIQYYNGEERAKGNILERFSAQQFPDLHSELNLSSLELGDSALYFCASSPSGGTYNEQFFGPGTRLTVL.

This chain connects TRBV27 to TRBJ1-2, with 8 bases matching TRBD1. CDR3 length: 12 residues. Germline trimming cut 5 bases from V and 6 bases from J; bases unmatched to any gene: 2. The germline V gene encodes CDR1 MNHEY and CDR2 SMNVEV (reference sequence). CDR3 sequence: CASSHRGDGYTF. CDR3 sequence (DNA): TGTGCCAGCAGTCACAGGGGGGATGGCTACACCTTC.

The chain couples TRBV24-1 to TRBJ2-1; D possibly corresponds to TRBD2 (6 bases). V was clipped by 2 bases and J by 9 bases, with 16 bases between them. Germline V CDR1 and CDR2: KGHDR, SFDVKD. CDR3 length: 15 amino acids. The CDR3 is CATSDSIGRKGEQFF. DNA of the CDR3: TGTGCCACCAGTGATTCGATAGGGAGGAAGGGTGAGCAGTTCTTC.

The chain carries TRBV20-1 and TRBJ2-7, with 10 bases lining up with TRBD1. The CDR3 is 16 amino acids. Germline CDR1 DFQATT, CDR2 SNEGSKA (reference sequence). With V trimmed by 6 bases and J by 2 bases, 13 bases remained unmatched. The CDR3 here is CSALGVWDRGAYEQYF. The CDR3 DNA reads as TGCAGTGCCCTAGGGGTGTGGGACAGGGGAGCCTACGAGCAGTACTTC.

This clonotype was seen a handful of times. This chain uses TRBV2 with TRBJ1-1; D is unclear. CDR3 size: 13 residues. Per germline, CDR1 SNHLY and CDR2 FYNNEI. V was trimmed by 4 bases and J by 5 bases, leaving 11 bases between them. The CDR3: CASSAGVATEAFF. CDR3 nucleotide sequence: TGTGCCAGCAGTGCCGGGGTTGCTACTGAAGCTTTCTTT.

The chain couples TRBV6-5 to TRBJ2-2; 8 bases agree with TRBD2. Germline assignment: CDR1 MNHEY and CDR2 SVGAGI. The CDR3 covers 17 residues. Losses at the gene ends were 2 bases for V and 0 bases for J; bases not matched to a gene: 5. CDR3 in DNA: TGTGCCAGCAGTTACAACGCCGGGAGGGCGAACACCGGGGAGCTGTTTTTT. Its translation: CASSYNAGRANTGELFF.

This clonotype was detected a few times. The chain joins TRBV4-2 to TRBJ2-3; 7 bases match TRBD2. Germline values: CDR1 LGHNA, CDR2 YNFKEQ. The CDR3 is 16 amino acids. V dropped 4 bases and J dropped 0; count of bases not matched to a gene: 7. CDR3 coding DNA: TGTGCCAGCAGCCGGCAGCGGGGTGCTAGCACAGATACGCAGTATTTT. Translating it yields CASSRQRGASTDTQYF.